This T cell receptor beta chain emerged from a study of shared clonotypes between healthy human individuals. Findings of the study overall: Naive CD4 clonotype sharing across several donors was 4% to 5%.

This table comes from immunoSEQ multiplex PCR, and its TCRdb copy is limited to in-frame clones, with some not included. The sample contains a few hundred thousand clones, around 97% of which appear only once. In the case of this clone: The target antigen is unknown.

V lost 3 bases and J 4 bases, leaving 18 bases between the germline ends. The length of the CDR3 is 16 residues. Germline V CDR1 and CDR2: GTSNPN, SVGIG (reference sequence). Donors, without exception, were Caucasian adults residing in Nashville, Tennessee. This chain connects TRBV30 to TRBJ2-2; D unresolved. This clonotype was obtained from a woman in her twenties or thirties in good health. Sequenced input: naive CD4+ T cells sorted from blood. The sample's subset: CD45RA+ positively selected. CDR3 sequence reads: CAWRARTAEGTGELFF. The CDR3 nucleotides are TGTGCCTGGAGGGCCCGTACTGCGGAAGGCACCGGGGAGCTGTTTTTT.